This T cell receptor beta chain was retrieved from a study of cytomegalovirus exposure and HLA in healthy donors. Overall study results and limits: The dataset shows that most TCR sequences were rare, while some public TCRs occurred in many donors. The listing of 150 or so TCR beta chains classed them as cytomegalovirus-associated.

There are 16 residues in the CDR3. V lost 3 bases and J lost 5; bases outside the gene matches: 2. Germline values: CDR1 SNHLY, CDR2 FYNNEI. As concerns this clone: No antigen is known for it.

Using immunoSEQ multiplex PCR, the repertoire was profiled, and TCRdb retains in-frame clones only, with some absent. The sample shows about 97,000 clones, over 85% of them seen only once. Specimen: PBMCs. This sequence originates from a woman younger than 30 in good health and CMV-seronegative. The V and J genes are TRBV2 and TRBJ2-3; 16 nucleotides match TRBD2. The DNA for the CDR3 is TGTGCCAGCAGTGACGGGACTAGCGGGAGGGTAGATACGCAGTATTTT. Translated: CASSDGTSGRVDTQYF.